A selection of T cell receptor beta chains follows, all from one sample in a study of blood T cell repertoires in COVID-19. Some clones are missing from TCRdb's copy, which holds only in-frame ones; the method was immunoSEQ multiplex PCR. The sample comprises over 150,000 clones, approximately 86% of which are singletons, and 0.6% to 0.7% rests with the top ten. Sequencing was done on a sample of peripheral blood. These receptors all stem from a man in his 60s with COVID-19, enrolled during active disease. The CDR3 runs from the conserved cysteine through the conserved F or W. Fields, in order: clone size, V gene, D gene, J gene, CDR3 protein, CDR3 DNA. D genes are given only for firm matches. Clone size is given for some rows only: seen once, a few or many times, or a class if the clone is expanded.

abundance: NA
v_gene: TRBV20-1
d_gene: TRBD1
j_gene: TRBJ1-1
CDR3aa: CSASVDRDVNTEAFF
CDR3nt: TGCAGTGCTAGTGTGGACAGGGATGTCAACACTGAAGCTTTCTTT

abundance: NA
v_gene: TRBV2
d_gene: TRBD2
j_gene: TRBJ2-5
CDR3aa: CASKLGRGSYETQYF
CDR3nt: TGTGCCAGCAAGTTAGGGCGGGGGAGTTATGAGACCCAGTACTTC

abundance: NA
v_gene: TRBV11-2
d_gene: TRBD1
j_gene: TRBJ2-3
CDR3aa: CASSLRQGSYTDTQYF
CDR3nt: TGTGCCAGCAGCTTGCGACAGGGGAGTTATACAGATACGCAGTATTTT

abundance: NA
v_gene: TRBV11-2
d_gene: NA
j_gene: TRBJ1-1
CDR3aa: CASSFGHQNTEAFF
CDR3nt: TGTGCCAGCAGCTTTGGACACCAGAACACTGAAGCTTTCTTT

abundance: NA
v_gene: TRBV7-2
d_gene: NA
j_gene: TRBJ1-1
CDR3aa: CASSLGIGGITEAFF
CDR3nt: TGTGCCAGCAGCTTAGGGATCGGGGGGATCACTGAAGCTTTCTTT

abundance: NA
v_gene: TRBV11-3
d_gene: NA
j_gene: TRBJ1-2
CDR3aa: CASSRPPANYGYTF
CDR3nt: TGTGCCAGCAGCCGTCCCCCAGCTAACTATGGCTACACCTTC

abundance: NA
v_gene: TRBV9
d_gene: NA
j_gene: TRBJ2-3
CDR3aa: CASSARWGGTDTQYF
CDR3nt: TGTGCCAGCAGCGCCCGTTGGGGGGGCACAGATACGCAGTATTTT

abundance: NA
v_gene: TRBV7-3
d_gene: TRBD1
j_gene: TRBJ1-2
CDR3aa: CASSQGEDYGYTF
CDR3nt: TGTGCCAGCAGTCAGGGGGAGGACTATGGCTACACCTTC

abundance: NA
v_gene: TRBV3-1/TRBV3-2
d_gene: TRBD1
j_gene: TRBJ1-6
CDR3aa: CASSLGQVNSPLHF
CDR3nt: TGTGCCAGCAGCCTGGGACAGGTCAATTCACCCCTCCACTTT

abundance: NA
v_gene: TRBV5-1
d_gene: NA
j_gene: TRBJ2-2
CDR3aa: CASSPGSSGTGELFF
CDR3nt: TGCGCCAGCAGCCCGGGATCTTCCGGTACCGGGGAGCTGTTTTTT

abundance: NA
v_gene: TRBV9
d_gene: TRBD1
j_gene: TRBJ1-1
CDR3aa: CASSAAVTGPTEAFF
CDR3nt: TGTGCCAGCAGCGCCGCCGTGACAGGGCCCACTGAAGCTTTCTTT

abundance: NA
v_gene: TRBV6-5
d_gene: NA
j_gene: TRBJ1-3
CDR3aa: CASSYPLGRGNTIYF
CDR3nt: TGTGCCAGCAGTTACCCTCTAGGGAGGGGAAACACCATATATTTT

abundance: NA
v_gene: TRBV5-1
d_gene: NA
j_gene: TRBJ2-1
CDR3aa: CASSSEGGGYNEQFF
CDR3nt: TGCGCCAGCAGCTCCGAGGGAGGAGGTTACAATGAGCAGTTCTTC

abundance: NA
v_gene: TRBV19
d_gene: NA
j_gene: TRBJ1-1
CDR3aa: CASSPRWGRTEAFF
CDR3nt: TGTGCCAGTAGCCCCCGGTGGGGGAGGACTGAAGCTTTCTTT

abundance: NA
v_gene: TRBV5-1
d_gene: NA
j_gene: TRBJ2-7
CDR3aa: CASSLARFDEQYF
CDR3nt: TGCGCCAGCAGCTTGGCCCGGTTTGACGAGCAGTACTTC

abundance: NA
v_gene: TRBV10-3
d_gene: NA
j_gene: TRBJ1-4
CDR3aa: CAISASGNEKLFF
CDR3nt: TGTGCCATCAGTGCCTCAGGGAATGAAAAACTGTTTTTT

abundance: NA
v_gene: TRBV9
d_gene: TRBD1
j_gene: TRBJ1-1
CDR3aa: CASSPSGTGLMNTEAFF
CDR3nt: TGTGCCAGCAGCCCATCCGGGACAGGCCTTATGAACACTGAAGCTTTCTTT

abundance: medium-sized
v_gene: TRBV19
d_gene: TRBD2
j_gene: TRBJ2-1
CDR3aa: CATSLAGTSNEQFF
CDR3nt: TGTGCCACTTCGCTAGCGGGAACTAGCAATGAGCAGTTCTTC

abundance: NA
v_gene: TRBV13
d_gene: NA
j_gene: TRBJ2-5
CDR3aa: CASSSPRGQPETQYF
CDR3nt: TGTGCCAGCAGCTCCCCTCGAGGGCAGCCAGAGACCCAGTACTTC

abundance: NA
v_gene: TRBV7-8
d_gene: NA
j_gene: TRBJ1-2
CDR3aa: CASSSQDFLTGGYTF
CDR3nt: TGTGCCAGCAGCTCACAAGACTTCCTAACGGGAGGCTACACCTTC

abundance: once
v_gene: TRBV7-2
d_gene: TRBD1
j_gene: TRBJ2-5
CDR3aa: CASSLTGGAETQYF
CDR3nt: TGTGCCAGCAGCCTGACAGGGGGCGCCGAGACCCAGTACTTC

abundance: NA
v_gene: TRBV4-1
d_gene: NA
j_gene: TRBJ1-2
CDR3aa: CASSQDLDPVNYGYTF
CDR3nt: TGCGCCAGCAGCCAAGATCTCGATCCGGTAAACTATGGCTACACCTTC

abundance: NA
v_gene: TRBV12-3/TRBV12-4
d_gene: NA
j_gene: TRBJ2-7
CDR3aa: CASSLPRWEQYF
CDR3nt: TGTGCCAGCAGTTTACCCCGGTGGGAGCAGTACTTC

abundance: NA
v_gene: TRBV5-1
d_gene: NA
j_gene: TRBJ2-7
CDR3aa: CASSLASSGRPYEQYF
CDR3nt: TGCGCCAGCAGCTTGGCCTCTTCGGGAAGGCCGTACGAGCAGTACTTC

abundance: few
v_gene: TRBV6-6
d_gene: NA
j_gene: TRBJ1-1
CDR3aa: CASRHRSGGNQTFF
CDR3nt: TGTGCCAGCAGACACCGGTCTGGGGGCAATCAGACTTTCTTT

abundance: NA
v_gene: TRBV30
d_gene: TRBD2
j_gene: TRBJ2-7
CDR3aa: CAGSYSGTSYEQYF
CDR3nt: TGTGCCGGGAGTTATAGCGGGACCTCCTACGAGCAGTACTTC

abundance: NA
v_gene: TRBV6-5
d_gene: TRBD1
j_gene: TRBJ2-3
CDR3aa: CASSYGTGPTDTQYF
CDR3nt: TGTGCCAGCAGTTACGGGACAGGGCCAACGGATACGCAGTATTTT

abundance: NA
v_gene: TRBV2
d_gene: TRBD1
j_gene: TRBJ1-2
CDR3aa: CASSDQTGYGYTF
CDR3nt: TGTGCCAGCAGTGACCAGACAGGGTATGGCTACACCTTC

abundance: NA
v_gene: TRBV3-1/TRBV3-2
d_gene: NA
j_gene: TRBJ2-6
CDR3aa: CASSQAWQGFTYSGANVLTF
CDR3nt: TGTGCCAGCAGCCAAGCCTGGCAGGGGTTCACTTACTCTGGGGCCAACGTCCTGACTTTC

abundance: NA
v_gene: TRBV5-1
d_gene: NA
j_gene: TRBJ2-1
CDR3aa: CASSLVGQGMHEQFF
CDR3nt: TGCGCCAGCAGCTTGGTAGGCCAGGGAATGCATGAGCAGTTCTTC

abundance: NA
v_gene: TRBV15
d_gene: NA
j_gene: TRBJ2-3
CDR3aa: CATSRDGAGTDTQYF
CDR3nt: TGTGCCACCAGCAGAGATGGGGCGGGCACAGATACGCAGTATTTT

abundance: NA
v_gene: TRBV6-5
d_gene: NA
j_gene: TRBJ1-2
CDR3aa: CASSHGERGGYTF
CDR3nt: TGTGCCAGCAGCCACGGGGAGCGGGGTGGCTACACCTTC

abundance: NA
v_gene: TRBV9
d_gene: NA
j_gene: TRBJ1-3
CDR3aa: CASSVAAGAASGNTIYF
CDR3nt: TGTGCCAGCAGCGTAGCGGCGGGGGCCGCCTCTGGAAACACCATATATTTT